The next 23 T cell receptor beta chains were all read from a single sample in a study of blood T cell repertoires in COVID-19. Repertoires were generated with immunoSEQ multiplex PCR, while TCRdb's copy carries only in-frame clones and drops some. The repertoire has tens of thousands of clones, approximately 80% of them found once; the top ten carry less than 25%. The sample consisted of peripheral blood. These receptors were taken from a middle-aged man with active or convalescent COVID-19.

The chain uses TRBV29-1 and TRBJ1-1, with D possibly TRBD1 on 6 matching bases. The CDR3 length is 12 residues. V was trimmed by 6 bases and J by 4 bases, leaving 12 bases between them. The germline V gene has CDR1 SQVTM and CDR2 ANQGSEA. CDR3 protein: CSVTGLGTEAFF. CDR3 DNA: TGCAGCGTCACAGGGTTGGGCACTGAAGCTTTCTTT. The full variable domain, completed using reference TRBV29-1 and TRBJ1-1, is SAVISQKPSRDICQRGTSLTIQCQVDSQVTMMFWYRQQPGQSLTLIATANQGSEATYESGFVIDKFPISRPNLTFSTLTVSNMSPEDSSIYLCSVTGLGTEAFFGQGTRLTVV.

V and J are TRBV7-2 and TRBJ1-6; D may be TRBD1 (6 bases). Between the trimmed V and J ends, which lost 6 bases and 14 bases, there was a span of 23 bases. Germline V lookup: CDR1 SGHTA, CDR2 FQGNSA. This CDR3 spans 15 amino acids. CDR3 bases: TGTGCCAGCAGGTCAACAGGGCCGATTTACTCGTCCCTCCACTTT. Translating it yields CASRSTGPIYSSLHF.

Points on this clone: At one boundary the junction diverges from the germline segment, which might be a read error. The chain is built from TRBV9 and TRBJ2-7; possibly TRBD1 for D (6 bases). The germline V gene has CDR1 SGDLS and CDR2 YYNGEE. This CDR3 has 13 amino acids. CDR3 DNA sequence: TGTGCCAGCAGCGTAGAGTTACAGGGTGAGCTGTACTTC. Its protein product is CASSVELQGELYF.

The chain carries TRBV13 and TRBJ1-2, with TRBD1 matching 7 bases. Unmatched junction bases numbered 15, after V lost 5 bases and J lost 6 bases. This CDR3 spans 16 amino acids. Germline loops: CDR1 PRHDT, CDR2 FYEKMQ (reference sequence). This CDR3 reads CASSVPTGPGRDGYTF. CDR3 nucleotide sequence: TGTGCCAGCAGCGTTCCGACAGGGCCCGGGAGGGATGGCTACACCTTC.

This clone has more than one count but fewer than ten. The chain uses TRBV5-1 and TRBJ2-2; TRBD2 matches at 13 bases. The CDR3 has 15 amino acids. The V segment lost 6 bases and the J segment 4 bases; nucleotides outside the gene matches: 3. The germline V gene encodes CDR1 SGHRS and CDR2 YFSETQ. CDR3 loop: CASKLAGGLTGELFF. CDR3 coding DNA: TGCGCCAGCAAACTAGCGGGGGGGCTCACCGGGGAGCTGTTTTTT.

In nucleotides, the CDR3 is TGTGCCAGCAGCTCCCCGGGAGCGGCCCTCCACTTT. This encodes CASSSPGAALHF. V usage is TRBV3-1 (or the pseudogene TRBV3-2) and J usage is TRBJ1-6; no reliable D call. Germline V gene data show CDR1 as LGHDT and CDR2 as YNNKEL (reference sequence). The CDR3 is 12 residues long. The germline V and J ends were trimmed by 5 bases and 14 bases, with 13 bases remaining between them.

The CDR3, as DNA: TGCGCCAGCAGTGGAGAGTACGAGCAGTACTTC. This codes for CASSGEYEQYF. The gene calls are TRBV10-2 and TRBJ2-7; no clear D gene. Trimming removed 4 bases at V and 4 bases at J, with 5 bases between. From germline, CDR1 is WSHSY and CDR2 SAAADI. This CDR3 contains 11 residues.

This rearrangement joins TRBV5-1 to TRBJ1-3; D possibly corresponds to TRBD1 (5 bases). The CDR3 has 16 amino acids. The germline gives CDR1 SGHRS, CDR2 YFSETQ. V was clipped by 1 base and J by 2 bases, with 13 bases between them. In nucleotides, the CDR3 is TGCGCCAGCAGCTTGCAACAGGTGGTGGCTGGAAACACCATATATTTT. Protein sequence: CASSLQQVVAGNTIYF.

V and J are TRBV7-9 and TRBJ2-3, with D perhaps TRBD2 (6 bases). The V end was cut by 1 base, the J end by 6 bases, with 17 bases between. Germline V CDR1 and CDR2: SEHNR, FQNEAQ (reference sequence). This CDR3 contains 16 residues. CDR3 region: CASSLGGVSVTDTQYF. The CDR3 DNA sequence: TGTGCCAGCAGCTTAGGGGGGGTTTCGGTCACGGATACGCAGTATTTT.

The chain links TRBV5-4 to TRBJ2-7; D possibly corresponds to TRBD1 (6 bases). Germline-derived CDR1 and CDR2 are SGHNT and YYREEE (reference sequence). The CDR3 has 14 residues. Deletions cut 5 bases from V and 7 bases from J, with 19 bases between. CDR3 residues: CASRYDGTLSEQYF. The DNA for the CDR3 is TGTGCCAGCAGGTACGACGGGACATTGAGTGAGCAGTACTTC. Complete variable domain (other parts from reference TRBV5-4 and TRBJ2-7): ETGVTQSPTHLIKTRGQQVTLRCSSQSGHNTVSWYQQALGQGPQFIFQYYREEENGRGNFPPRFSGLQFPNYSSELNVNALELDDSALYLCASRYDGTLSEQYFGPGTRLTVT.

V gene TRBV7-3 combines with J gene TRBJ2-7, with TRBD2 as a possible D gene (5 bases). Germline V gene data show CDR1 as SGHTA and CDR2 as FQGTGA. V lost 1 base to trimming and J lost 2 bases, with 12 bases between them. The CDR3 has 15 residues. This CDR3 reads CASSLSSGVPYEQYF. The CDR3 DNA sequence: TGTGCCAGCAGCTTAAGCTCCGGGGTCCCCTACGAGCAGTACTTC.

This chain joins TRBV30 and TRBJ2-7; D ambiguous. V lost 0 bases and J lost 3, with 6 bases in between. The CDR3 length is 12 residues. Per the germline V gene, CDR1 is GTSNPN and CDR2 is SVGIG (reference sequence). CDR3 amino acids: CAWSVTNYEQYF. DNA for the CDR3: TGTGCCTGGAGTGTAACTAACTACGAGCAGTACTTC.

The chain links TRBV6-1 to TRBJ2-7; 10 nucleotides match TRBD2. Germline-derived CDR1 and CDR2 are MNHNS and SASEGT. CDR3 length: 14 amino acids. J gave up 5 bases and V 3 bases, and 4 bases lay outside the gene matches. The CDR3 is CASSDSGRIDEQYF. The CDR3 coding sequence is TGTGCCAGCAGTGATAGCGGGAGGATTGACGAGCAGTACTTC.

This clone was observed a few times. The rearrangement joins TRBV10-1 to TRBJ1-1; no definite D call. Looked up from germline, CDR1 is WNHNN and CDR2 is SYGVQD (reference sequence). The CDR3 is made up of 12 amino acids. V dropped 4 bases and J dropped 1 base, with 4 bases sitting between them. CDR3 region: CASSGENTEAFF. The DNA for the CDR3 is TGCGCCAGCAGTGGAGAGAACACTGAAGCTTTCTTT.

The J gene is TRBJ1-1, the V gene TRBV5-1, with a possible D match to TRBD1 (5 bases). Trimming took 4 bases from V and 0 from J, leaving 10 bases between them. CDR3 length: 14 residues. Germline assignment: CDR1 SGHRS and CDR2 YFSETQ. The CDR3 sequence is CASSLTTVNTEAFF. The CDR3 DNA sequence: TGCGCCAGCAGCCTAACGACAGTGAACACTGAAGCTTTCTTT.

This clone was seen a single time. This rearrangement joins TRBV3-1 (or the pseudogene TRBV3-2) to TRBJ2-7, with D perhaps matching TRBD1 (5 bases). V lost 4 bases and J lost 0, with 16 bases in between. Germline V gives CDR1 LGHDT, CDR2 YNNKEL (reference sequence). The CDR3 has 16 residues. CDR3 bases: TGTGCCAGCAGCCGAGGCGGTGGGGCCTTCTCCTACGAGCAGTACTTC. It codes for CASSRGGGAFSYEQYF.

This clone was seen only a few times. The rearrangement uses TRBV19 and TRBJ2-5; TRBD1 agrees at 9 bases. The CDR3 is made up of 14 amino acids. V lost 7 bases and J lost 7; bases outside the gene matches: 10. The germline V gene has CDR1 LNHDA and CDR2 SQIVND (reference sequence). The CDR3 DNA follows: TGTGCCAGTAACCCCACAGGGGGCGACGTGACCCAGTACTTC. It translates to CASNPTGGDVTQYF.

The J gene is TRBJ2-2, the V gene TRBV3-1 (or the pseudogene TRBV3-2), with TRBD2 as a possible D gene (6 bases). Per the germline V gene, CDR1 is LGHDT and CDR2 is YNNKEL (reference sequence). Trimming stripped 0 bases from V and 3 bases from J, with 11 bases between. The CDR3 spans 16 residues. CDR3: CASSQDRETHTGELFF. DNA for the CDR3: TGTGCCAGCAGCCAAGATCGGGAGACCCACACCGGGGAGCTGTTTTTT.

This chain connects TRBV29-1 to TRBJ1-2; TRBD1 agrees at 10 bases. The germline gives CDR1 SQVTM, CDR2 ANQGSEA. The CDR3 extends over 13 amino acids. V trimming: 6 bases; J trimming: 8 bases; junction bases outside the gene matches: 9. CDR3 residues: CSVERDRGWGYTF. The CDR3 nucleotides read TGCAGCGTGGAGAGGGACAGGGGTTGGGGCTACACCTTC.

This chain links TRBV19 with TRBJ1-1, with TRBD1 matching over 8 bases. Looked up from germline, CDR1 is LNHDA and CDR2 is SQIVND (reference sequence). Trimming at V came to 9 bases and at J to 1 base, leaving 4 bases not matched to a gene. The CDR3 has 13 residues. DNA of the CDR3: TGTGCCAGCAGGGGGCCGGAGAACACTGAAGCTTTCTTT. It specifies CASRGPENTEAFF.

The rearrangement links TRBV5-1 to TRBJ1-1; D might be TRBD1 (5 bases). This CDR3 is 14 amino acids long. Per germline, CDR1 SGHRS and CDR2 YFSETQ. Trimming stripped 2 bases from V and 0 bases from J, with 8 bases between. The CDR3 loop reads CASSFGGMNTEAFF. In DNA, the CDR3 is TGCGCCAGCAGCTTCGGGGGGATGAACACTGAAGCTTTCTTT.

The chain employs TRBV5-1 and TRBJ2-1, with D perhaps matching TRBD1 (5 bases). This CDR3 comprises 15 residues. Germline assignment: CDR1 SGHRS and CDR2 YFSETQ. V lost 0 bases and J 5 bases, leaving 12 bases between the germline ends. The CDR3 spells CASSLEGRTNNEQFF. In nucleotides, the CDR3 is TGCGCCAGCAGCTTGGAGGGGCGGACGAACAATGAGCAGTTCTTC.

The rearrangement uses TRBV29-1 and TRBJ2-3; 8 bases match TRBD2. V trimming: 7 bases; J trimming: 2 bases; junction bases outside the gene matches: 8. CDR3 length equals 14 residues. CDR1 is SQVTM, CDR2 ANQGSEA, per germline. As DNA, the CDR3 is TGCAGCGCCGGGGGGGCCGACCTCACAGATACGCAGTATTTT. Translated, it gives CSAGGADLTDTQYF.